A single sample gave rise to the 14 T cell receptor beta chains below, sequenced in a study of CD8+ T cells in alopecia areata. cDNA serving as the sequencing template came from extracted, reverse transcribed RNA. Repertoires were generated with immunoSEQ multiplex PCR, while TCRdb's copy carries only in-frame clones and drops some. The top ten hold about 26% of the sample, which has some 51,000 clones, 96% seen once. The material sequenced was CD8+ T cells sorted from blood, taken at week 0. These receptors all come from a human donor with alopecia areata.

The chain carries TRBV7-9 and TRBJ2-7; 9 bases match TRBD1. Germline V gives CDR1 SEHNR, CDR2 FQNEAQ (reference sequence). The CDR3 has 16 residues. The trim removed 3 bases at V and 4 bases at J, leaving 10 bases unmatched. The CDR3 region has the DNA TGTGCCAGCAGCTTCAGCGTAGGACAGGGGCAGTACGAGCAGTACTTC. It translates to CASSFSVGQGQYEQYF.

The chain recombines TRBV27 with TRBJ2-7, with TRBD2 matching over 14 bases. V dropped 2 bases and J dropped 6; count of bases not matched to a gene: 15. Per the germline V gene, CDR1 is MNHEY and CDR2 is SMNVEV (reference sequence). The CDR3 is made up of 19 amino acids. CDR3 protein: CASSLRGTSGGPGALEQYF. Written as DNA, the CDR3 is TGTGCCAGCAGTTTACGAGGGACTAGCGGGGGACCCGGGGCTCTCGAGCAGTACTTC.

The chain uses TRBV4-2 and TRBJ2-7; possibly TRBD1 or TRBD2 for D (5 bases each). Trimming stripped 4 bases from V and 1 base from J, with 17 bases between. This CDR3 has 16 residues. CDR1 is LGHNA and CDR2 is YNFKEQ in the germline V gene. The CDR3 nucleotides are TGTGCCAGCAGCCCGGACGTCGGTGGGGGTTCCTACGAGCAGTACTTC. Its translation is CASSPDVGGGSYEQYF.

The chain has TRBV5-6 and TRBJ1-2; D possibly corresponds to TRBD1 (5 bases). Trimming removed 0 bases at V and 4 bases at J, with 10 bases between. Per the germline V gene, CDR1 is SGHDT and CDR2 is YYEEEE. This CDR3 contains 14 residues. This CDR3 reads CASSLDPGTYGYTF. The CDR3 DNA sequence: TGTGCCAGCAGCTTGGATCCGGGGACCTATGGCTACACCTTC.

The chain couples TRBV13 to TRBJ2-2; 7 bases are shared with TRBD2. CDR1 PRHDT and CDR2 FYEKMQ come from the germline V gene (reference sequence). CDR3 length: 17 amino acids. The ends lost 4 bases at V and 5 bases at J; junction bases unmatched: 13. The CDR3 reads CASSSEVRDYRTGELFF. CDR3 sequence (DNA): TGTGCCAGCAGCTCAGAAGTCCGGGACTACCGAACCGGGGAGCTGTTTTTT.

CDR3 region: CASSIDDGSNQPQHF. The CDR3 bases are TGTGCCAGTAGTATAGACGACGGAAGCAATCAGCCCCAGCATTTT. This chain joins TRBV19 and TRBJ1-5, with unresolved D. Germline-derived CDR1 and CDR2 are LNHDA and SQIVND (reference sequence). Trimming stripped 0 bases from V and 1 base from J, with 7 bases between. CDR3 size: 15 residues.

The chain recombines TRBV21-1 with TRBJ2-3. TRBV21-1 is reported as a pseudogene. CDR3 length equals 15 residues. The CDR3 bases are TGTGCCGCAAAAGGAATCCGGGACCCAAGGTTGTCGCAGTATTTT. Translating it yields CAAKGIRDPRLSQYF.

This sequence joins TRBV19 and TRBJ1-1; 7 positions match TRBD1. The CDR3 sequence is 15 residues long. CDR1 is LNHDA and CDR2 is SQIVND in the germline V gene (reference sequence). Trimming removed 7 bases from V and 5 bases from J; junction bases left unmatched: 13. CDR3 sequence: CASISQGTQTTEAFF. The CDR3 DNA reads as TGTGCCAGTATCTCACAGGGGACCCAGACTACTGAAGCTTTCTTT.

The rearrangement uses TRBV7-2 and TRBJ2-1, with 8 bases aligning to TRBD2. V lost 1 base to trimming and J lost 1 base; unmatched junction nucleotides: 3. This CDR3 is 16 amino acids long. Germline-derived CDR1 and CDR2 are SGHTA and FQGNSA. For the CDR3, the DNA is TGTGCCAGCAGCTTAGTGTCGGGGGGGTCCTACAATGAGCAGTTCTTC. Translating gives CASSLVSGGSYNEQFF.

The chain couples TRBV7-6 to TRBJ2-7; no definite D call. Germline V gives CDR1 SGHVS, CDR2 FNYEAQ. V was cut by 1 base and J by 3 bases, with 4 bases left in between. The length of the CDR3 is 12 residues. The CDR3 reads CASSLGSYEQYF. CDR3 in DNA: TGTGCCAGCAGCTTAGGTAGCTACGAGCAGTACTTC.

The chain recombines TRBV5-1 with TRBJ1-2; no clear D. The CDR3 consists of 13 residues. Trimming removed 4 bases from V and 3 bases from J, with 10 bases in between. From germline, CDR1 is SGHRS and CDR2 YFSETQ. CDR3 sequence (DNA): TGCGCCAGCAGCAAAGTTGATGACTATGGCTACACCTTC. Amino acids: CASSKVDDYGYTF.

V is TRBV29-1 and J is TRBJ1-1; TRBD1 might be the D (5 bases). CDR3 size: 10 residues. From germline, CDR1 is SQVTM and CDR2 ANQGSEA. Trimming shortened V by 5 bases and J by 4 bases, and 5 bases separated the two germline ends. As DNA, the CDR3 is TGCAGCGTTAGGGGCACTGAAGCTTTCTTT. Residues: CSVRGTEAFF.

This clone was counted a single time. The chain couples TRBV14 to TRBJ2-3; 7 bases map to TRBD1. The V segment lost 2 bases and the J segment 2 bases; nucleotides outside the gene matches: 7. The CDR3 extends over 16 amino acids. Germline CDR1 SGHDN, CDR2 FVKESK. Here the CDR3 reads CASSQSDRIYTDTQYF. CDR3 coding DNA: TGTGCCAGCAGCCAATCGGACAGGATTTACACAGATACGCAGTATTTT.

The chain uses TRBV27 and TRBJ2-7, with no clear D. CDR1 MNHEY and CDR2 SMNVEV come from the germline V gene (reference sequence). The CDR3 is 14 amino acids. Trimming pared 3 bases from V and 2 bases from J, leaving 11 bases between. Here the CDR3 DNA reads TGTGCCAGCAGTTTGGCTGACACCGCCTACGAGCAGTACTTC. Translating it yields CASSLADTAYEQYF.